This T cell receptor beta chain was observed in a study of circulating CD8 cells and anti-PD-1 response in melanoma. Regarding the study as a whole: Replicates were generally not done for experiments. The cohort mixed treatment-naive and previously treated patients. Under 7.5% of TRB clonotypes were shared between subsets at M1.

Sorting of live CD3+CD8+TCRalphabeta+ cells by PD-1 and/or TIGIT gave four subsets. The QIAseq Immune Repertoire TCR panel built the libraries from about 14 ng of total RNA. MiXCR, applied by TCRdb to the reads, yields one record per CDR3 protein. The table includes some 300 distinct CDR3 sequences, 6% to 7.5% detected once. This clonotype is judged medium-sized. Its antigen is not known. This CDR3 comprises 17 residues. Germline V gene data show CDR1 as MNHEY and CDR2 as SVGEGT. Trimming cost V 6 bases and J 2 bases, with 23 bases left between them. This sample comprised CD8+ T cells from PBMCs, obtained at baseline or after one month of anti-PD-1 therapy (not recorded which). The clonotype was recovered from a human donor with melanoma. The chain carries TRBV6-2 or TRBV6-3 and TRBJ2-7; tentative D call: TRBD2 (6 bases). CDR3 coding DNA: TGTGCCAGCAGCCCACCGCCTTCCGGGACTCCTCCCTACGAGCAGTACTTC. Translating it yields CASSPPPSGTPPYEQYF.